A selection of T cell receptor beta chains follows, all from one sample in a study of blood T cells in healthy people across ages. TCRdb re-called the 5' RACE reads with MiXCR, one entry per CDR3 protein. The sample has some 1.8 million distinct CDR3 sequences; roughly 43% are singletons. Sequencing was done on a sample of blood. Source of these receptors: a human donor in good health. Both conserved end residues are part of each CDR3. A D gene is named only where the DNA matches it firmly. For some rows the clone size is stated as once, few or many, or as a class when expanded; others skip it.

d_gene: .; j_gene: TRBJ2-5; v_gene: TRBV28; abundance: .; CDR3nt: TGTGCCAGCAGCTCTCCCAGGATGTTTGAGGAGACCCAGTACTTC; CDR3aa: CASSSPRMFEETQYF
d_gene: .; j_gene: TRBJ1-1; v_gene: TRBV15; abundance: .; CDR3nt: TGTGCCACCAGCGCGAACTACGACACTGAAGCTTTCTTT; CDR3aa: CATSANYDTEAFF
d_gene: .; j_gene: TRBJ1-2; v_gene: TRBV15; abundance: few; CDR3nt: TGTGCCACCAGCAGAGATTGGGGAACAGGCGGCTACACCTTC; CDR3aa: CATSRDWGTGGYTF
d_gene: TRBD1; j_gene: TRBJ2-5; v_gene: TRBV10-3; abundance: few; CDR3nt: TGTGCCATCAGTGAGGAGGCCCGGACAGGGGAAAAGACCCAGTACTTC; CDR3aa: CAISEEARTGEKTQYF
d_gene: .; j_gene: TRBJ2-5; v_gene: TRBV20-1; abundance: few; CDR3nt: TGCAGTGCTAGAGCCTTGGCAGAGACCCAGTACTTC; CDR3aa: CSARALAETQYF
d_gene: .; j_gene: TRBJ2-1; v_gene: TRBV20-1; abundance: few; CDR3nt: TGCAGTGCACTCGGGGGTGGGCGTCCCTCTTACAATGAGCAGTTCTTC; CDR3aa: CSALGGGRPSYNEQFF
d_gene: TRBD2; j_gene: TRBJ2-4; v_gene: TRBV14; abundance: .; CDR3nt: TGTGCCAGCAGCCTGGGACTAGCGGGAGGCCTAGCCAAAAACATTCAGTACTTC; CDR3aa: CASSLGLAGGLAKNIQYF
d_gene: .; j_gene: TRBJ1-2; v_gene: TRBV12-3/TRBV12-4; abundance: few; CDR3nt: TGTGCCAGCCAGCACCCAACTAACTATGACTACACCTTC; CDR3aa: CASQHPTNYDYTF
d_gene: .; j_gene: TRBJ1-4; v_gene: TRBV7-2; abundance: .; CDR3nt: TGTGCCAGCAGCCCACGAGCTACCACAGGGTTCAATAATGAAAAACTGTTTTTT; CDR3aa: CASSPRATTGFNNEKLFF
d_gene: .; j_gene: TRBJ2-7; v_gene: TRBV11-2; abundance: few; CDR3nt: TGTGCCAGCAGCTTCCAACTAACCCCGGACTTCTTCTACGAGCAGTACTTC; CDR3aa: CASSFQLTPDFFYEQYF
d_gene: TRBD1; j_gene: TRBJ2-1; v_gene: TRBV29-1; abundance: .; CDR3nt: TGCAGCGTTGAAGGAGGGACAGGGAGCCCGAATGAGCAGTTCTTC; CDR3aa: CSVEGGTGSPNEQFF
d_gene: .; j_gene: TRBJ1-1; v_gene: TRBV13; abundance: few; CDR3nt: TGTGCCAGCAGCCAAAACCGGGGGAGGGGGTTGGACACTGAAGCTTTCTTT; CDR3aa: CASSQNRGRGLDTEAFF
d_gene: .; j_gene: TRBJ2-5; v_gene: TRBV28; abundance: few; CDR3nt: TGTGCCAGCAGTTGGGCAGGGGTACAGTACTTC; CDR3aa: CASSWAGVQYF
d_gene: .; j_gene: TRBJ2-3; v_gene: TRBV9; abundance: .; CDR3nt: TGTGCCAGCAGCTGGAAGAGGGGGTCGGATACGCAGTATTTT; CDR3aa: CASSWKRGSDTQYF
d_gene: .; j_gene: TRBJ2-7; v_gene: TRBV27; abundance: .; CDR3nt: TGTGCCAGCAGTTTAATGGCATCGTACTACGAGCAGTACTTC; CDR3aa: CASSLMASYYEQYF
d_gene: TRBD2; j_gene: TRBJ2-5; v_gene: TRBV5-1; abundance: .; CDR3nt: TGCGCCAGCAGCTTGCCCCAACAGGGACTAGGACAAGAGACCCAGTACTTC; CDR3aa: CASSLPQQGLGQETQYF
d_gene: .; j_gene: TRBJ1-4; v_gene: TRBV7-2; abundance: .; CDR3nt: TGTGCCAGCAGCCAAGGCCGGGGACCAACTAATGAAAAACTGTTTTTT; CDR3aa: CASSQGRGPTNEKLFF
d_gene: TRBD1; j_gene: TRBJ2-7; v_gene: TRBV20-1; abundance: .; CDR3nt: TGCAGTGCTAGGGAGCGACAGGGTCTCTACAATGAGCAGTACTTC; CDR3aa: CSARERQGLYNEQYF
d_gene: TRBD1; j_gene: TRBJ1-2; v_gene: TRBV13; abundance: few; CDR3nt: TGTGCCAGCAGCTTCCGGGACAGGGGCGACCGGTATGGCTACACCTTC; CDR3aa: CASSFRDRGDRYGYTF
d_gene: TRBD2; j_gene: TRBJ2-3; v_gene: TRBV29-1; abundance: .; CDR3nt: TGCAGCGTTGAAGATCAGCAGGGAGCGGGGGATACGCAGTATTTT; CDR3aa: CSVEDQQGAGDTQYF
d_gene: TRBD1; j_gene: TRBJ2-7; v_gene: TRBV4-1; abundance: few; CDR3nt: TGCGCCAGCAGCCAGGCCACAGGGGGCGTTTCCGAGCAGTACTTC; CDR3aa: CASSQATGGVSEQYF
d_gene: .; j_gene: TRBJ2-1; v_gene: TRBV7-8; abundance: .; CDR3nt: TGTGCCGGCAGCCCCGACGGGGAGGTGTGGCGGGATGAGCAGTTCTTC; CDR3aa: CAGSPDGEVWRDEQFF
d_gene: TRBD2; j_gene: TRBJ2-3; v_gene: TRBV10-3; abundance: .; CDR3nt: TGTGCCATCAGTGACGCGCTAGCGGGGGTTACGCAGTATTTT; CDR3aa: CAISDALAGVTQYF
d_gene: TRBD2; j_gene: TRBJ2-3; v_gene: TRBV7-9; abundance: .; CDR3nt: TGTGCCAGCAGCTTAGGACTAGCGTTTAGCGCAGATACGCAGTATTTT; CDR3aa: CASSLGLAFSADTQYF
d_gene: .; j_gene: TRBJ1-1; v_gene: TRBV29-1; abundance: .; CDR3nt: TGCAGCGTTGCGGCAGCCGCTCTGAACACTGAAGCTTTCTTT; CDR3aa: CSVAAAALNTEAFF
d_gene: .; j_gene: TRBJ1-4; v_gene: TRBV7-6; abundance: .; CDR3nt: TGTGCCAGCAGCTGGGGACCGACTGATGAAAAACTGTTTTTT; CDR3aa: CASSWGPTDEKLFF
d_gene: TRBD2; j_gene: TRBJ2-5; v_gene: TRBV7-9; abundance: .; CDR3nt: TGTGTCAGCAGCCCGGGGACTAGCGGCCTGCTAGAGACCCAGTACTTC; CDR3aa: CVSSPGTSGLLETQYF
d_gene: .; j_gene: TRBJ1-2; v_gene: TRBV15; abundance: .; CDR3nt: TGTGCCACCAGCAGAGTATTTAGCGATGGCTACACCTTC; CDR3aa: CATSRVFSDGYTF
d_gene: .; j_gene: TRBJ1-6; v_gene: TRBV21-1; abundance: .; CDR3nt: TGTGCCAGCAGCATTGCCGGGACCATAGATTCACCCCTCCACTTT; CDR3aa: CASSIAGTIDSPLHF
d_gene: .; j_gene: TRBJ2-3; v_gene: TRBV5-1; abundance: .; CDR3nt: TGCGCCAGCAGGGATGTCGGCACAGATACGCAGTATTTT; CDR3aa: CASRDVGTDTQYF
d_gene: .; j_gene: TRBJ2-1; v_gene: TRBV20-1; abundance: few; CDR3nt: TGCAGTGCTAGTTCACAGGGGGAGGGTGAGCAGTTCTTC; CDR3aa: CSASSQGEGEQFF
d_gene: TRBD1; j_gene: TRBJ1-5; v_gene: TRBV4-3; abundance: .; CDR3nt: TGCGCCAGCAGCCAAGTCAGGGGGACGCAGCCCCAGCATTTT; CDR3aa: CASSQVRGTQPQHF
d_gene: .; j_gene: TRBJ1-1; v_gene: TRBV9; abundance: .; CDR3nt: TGTGCCAGCAGCCCCCGAAGCCAGGGATTGGCTGAAGCTTTCTTT; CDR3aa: CASSPRSQGLAEAFF
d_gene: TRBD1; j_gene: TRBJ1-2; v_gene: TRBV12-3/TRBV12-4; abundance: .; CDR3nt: TGTGCCAGCAGAAGACAGGGACCTTATGGCTACACTTTC; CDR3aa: CASRRQGPYGYTF
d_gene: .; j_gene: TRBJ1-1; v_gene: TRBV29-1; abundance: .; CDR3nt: TGCAGTCAAGCGAGGGGGGAGAACACTGAAGCTTTCTTT; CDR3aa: CSQARGENTEAFF
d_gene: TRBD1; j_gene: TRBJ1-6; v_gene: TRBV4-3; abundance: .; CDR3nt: TGCGCCAGCAGCCAAGATATGCCGGACAGGGGAAGTTCACCCCTCCACTTT; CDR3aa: CASSQDMPDRGSSPLHF
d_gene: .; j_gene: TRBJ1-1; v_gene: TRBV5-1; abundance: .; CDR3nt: TGCGCCAGCAGCTTGGGGATCAGTGCCCCGATTAACACTGAAGCTTTCTTT; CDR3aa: CASSLGISAPINTEAFF
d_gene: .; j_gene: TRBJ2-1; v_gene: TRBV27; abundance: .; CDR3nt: TGTGCCAGCAGGACCATTCAGGGGAGCTCCTACAATGAGCAGTTCTTC; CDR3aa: CASRTIQGSSYNEQFF
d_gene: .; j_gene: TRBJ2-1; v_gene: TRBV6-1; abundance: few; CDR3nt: TGTGCCAGCAGTCTGGAGTTCTTC; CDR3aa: CASSLEFF
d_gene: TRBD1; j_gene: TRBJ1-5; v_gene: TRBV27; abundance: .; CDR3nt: TGTGCCAGCAGTTCAAACAGGGGAAATAATCAGCCCCAGCATTTT; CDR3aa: CASSSNRGNNQPQHF
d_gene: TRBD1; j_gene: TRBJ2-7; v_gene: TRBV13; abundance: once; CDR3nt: TGTGCCAGCAGCTTAGCAGCGGACAGGGGGTTGCATAGCGAGCAGTACTTC; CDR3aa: CASSLAADRGLHSEQYF
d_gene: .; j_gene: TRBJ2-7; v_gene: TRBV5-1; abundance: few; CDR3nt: TGCGCCAGCAGCTTGCAGGGAATCGGGTACGAGCAGTACTTC; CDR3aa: CASSLQGIGYEQYF
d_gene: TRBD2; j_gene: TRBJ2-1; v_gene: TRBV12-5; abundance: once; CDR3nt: TGTGCTAGTGGGATCCCGGCGGGGGGCCTATACAATGAGCAGTTCTTC; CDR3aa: CASGIPAGGLYNEQFF
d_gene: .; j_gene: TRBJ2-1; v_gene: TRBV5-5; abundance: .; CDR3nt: TGTGCCAGCAGCTCGGACGGGGAGCAGTTCTTC; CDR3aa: CASSSDGEQFF